A selection of T cell receptor beta chains follows, all from one sample in a study of post-analysis software for immune sequencing data. Using its own MiXCR run on the PCR reads, TCRdb lists one record per CDR3 protein. The sample includes hundreds of thousands of distinct CDR3 sequences, approximately 60% seen only once; the top ten take about 11%. The sequenced material came from blood. All receptors come from a girl aged 2 to 9 with multiple sclerosis. CDR3s include the opening cysteine and the closing phenylalanine or tryptophan. A D gene is named only where the DNA matches it firmly. Rows may omit the clone size; those that give it use once, few, many or a size class.

clone size	J gene	V gene	D gene	CDR3 protein	CDR3 DNA
once	TRBJ1-1	TRBV10-3	-	CAGAWGSNTEAFF	TGTGCCGGGGCTTGGGGATCCAACACTGAAGCTTTCTTT
-	TRBJ1-4	TRBV12-3/TRBV12-4	-	CASSLREAEKLFF	TGTGCCAGCAGTTTACGGGAGGCTGAAAAACTGTTTTTT
-	TRBJ2-1	TRBV2	TRBD2	CASRVSGRGWEQFF	TGTGCCAGCAGAGTGAGCGGGAGGGGGTGGGAGCAGTTCTTC
few	TRBJ2-3	TRBV11-1	TRBD1	CASSMGQTTSTDTQYF	TGTGCCAGCAGCATGGGACAGACCACTAGCACAGATACGCAGTATTTT
-	TRBJ2-3	TRBV10-3	-	CAIRAGTQYF	TGTGCCATTCGGGCAGGTACGCAGTATTTT
-	TRBJ2-1	TRBV9	TRBD1	CASSVGPQGPDEQFF	TGTGCCAGCAGCGTAGGACCACAGGGGCCGGATGAGCAGTTCTTC
few	TRBJ2-1	TRBV6-5	TRBD2	CASRGTTEQFF	TGTGCCAGCAGGGGGACTACGGAGCAGTTCTTC
-	TRBJ2-7	TRBV7-2	-	CASSLGGGLQAYEQYF	TGTGCCAGCAGCTTAGGTGGCGGGCTACAGGCCTACGAGCAGTACTTC
-	TRBJ2-3	TRBV12-3/TRBV12-4	-	CASSLGIGRVTDTQYF	TGTGCCAGCAGTTTAGGTATCGGCAGGGTCACAGATACGCAGTATTTT
-	TRBJ2-5	TRBV6-2/TRBV6-3	TRBD1	CASSNYRGVAETQYF	TGTGCCAGCAGTAACTACAGGGGAGTGGCAGAGACCCAGTACTTC
once	TRBJ2-3	TRBV12-3/TRBV12-4	TRBD1	CASSRGTGVGAGTQYF	TGTGCCAGCAGTAGGGGTACAGGGGTGGGGGCAGGTACGCAGTATTTT
-	TRBJ2-3	TRBV20-1	TRBD1	CSARDGTADTQYF	TGCAGTGCTAGAGATGGGACAGCAGATACGCAGTATTTT
-	TRBJ2-7	TRBV12-3/TRBV12-4	-	CASSYNIDEQYF	TGTGCCAGCAGCTATAACATCGACGAGCAGTACTTC
-	TRBJ2-1	TRBV3-1	TRBD2	CASSQGRENEQFF	TGTGCCAGCAGCCAAGGGCGGGAGAATGAGCAGTTCTTC
-	TRBJ2-7	TRBV20-1	-	CSARAGDGRFPSYEQYF	TGCAGTGCCAGAGCCGGGGATGGGAGGTTCCCCTCCTACGAGCAGTACTTC
few	TRBJ2-3	TRBV7-2	TRBD2	CASNRRGSSGGAITDTQYF	TGTGCCAGCAATAGACGGGGGTCTAGCGGGGGGGCCATCACAGATACGCAGTATTTT
-	TRBJ2-1	TRBV29-1	-	CSALPGYNEQFF	TGCAGCGCCCTTCCAGGCTACAATGAGCAGTTCTTC
-	TRBJ2-1	TRBV5-1	-	CASSPGALSYNEQFF	TGCGCCAGCAGCCCTGGGGCGCTATCCTACAATGAGCAGTTCTTC
-	TRBJ2-1	TRBV29-1	-	CSVQPGDEQFF	TGCAGCGTACAACCAGGGGATGAGCAGTTCTTC
-	TRBJ2-5	TRBV6-6	-	CASRSGLKQETQYF	TGTGCCAGCAGATCGGGACTCAAGCAGGAGACCCAGTACTTC
-	TRBJ2-1	TRBV7-2	TRBD1	CASSEDRVYNEQFF	TGTGCCAGCAGCGAGGACAGGGTCTACAATGAGCAGTTCTTC
-	TRBJ2-7	TRBV7-2	TRBD2	CASSLTSPYEQYF	TGTGCCAGCAGCTTGACTAGCCCTTACGAGCAGTACTTC
many	TRBJ2-7	TRBV20-1	-	CSARDTVGSYEQYF	TGCAGTGCTAGAGATACAGTCGGGAGCTACGAGCAGTACTTC
-	TRBJ2-7	TRBV20-1	-	CSASQEREQYF	TGCAGTGCTAGTCAAGAGCGCGAGCAGTACTTC
-	TRBJ1-1	TRBV10-3	-	CAISGPGGGRGTEAFF	TGTGCCATCAGTGGCCCCGGCGGGGGACGGGGCACTGAAGCTTTCTTT
-	TRBJ1-1	TRBV6-2/TRBV6-3	-	CASSEGLMNTEAFF	TGTGCCAGCAGTGAGGGACTAATGAACACTGAAGCTTTCTTT
once	TRBJ1-1	TRBV12-3/TRBV12-4	-	CASSLSGRGDSEAFF	TGTGCCAGCAGTTTGAGTGGCAGGGGAGATAGTGAAGCTTTCTTT
few	TRBJ2-1	TRBV3-1	-	CASSQDTGSSYNEQFF	TGTGCCAGCAGCCAAGATACAGGGAGCTCCTACAATGAGCAGTTCTTC
-	TRBJ1-2	TRBV5-1	TRBD1	CASSWDRPYGYTF	TGCGCCAGCAGCTGGGACAGACCCTATGGCTACACCTTC
-	TRBJ2-1	TRBV29-1	TRBD2	CSVERLAGRGEQFF	TGCAGCGTTGAACGGCTAGCGGGAAGAGGTGAGCAGTTCTTC
once	TRBJ2-6	TRBV6-4	-	CASSDSVSGANVLTF	TGTGCCAGCAGTGACTCAGTCTCTGGGGCCAACGTCCTGACTTTC
few	TRBJ2-3	TRBV15	-	CATRHDGADTQYF	TGTGCCACCAGGCACGATGGCGCGGATACGCAGTATTTT
-	TRBJ1-2	TRBV5-1	-	CASSLDVLKYYGYTF	TGCGCCAGCAGCTTGGATGTCCTAAAGTACTATGGCTACACCTTC
-	TRBJ2-7	TRBV12-3/TRBV12-4	-	CASSFDQGPSYEQYF	TGTGCCAGCAGTTTCGACCAGGGCCCTTCCTACGAGCAGTACTTC
-	TRBJ2-6	TRBV4-1	TRBD2	CASSPEGGDSGANVLTF	TGCGCCAGCAGCCCCGAGGGAGGGGACTCTGGGGCCAACGTCCTGACTTTC